The 19 T cell receptor beta chains reported below all come from one sample, sequenced in a study of T cell changes during pregnancy in multiple sclerosis. Only in-frame clones appear in the TCRdb table, and some are missing; sequencing was by immunoSEQ multiplex PCR. The table lists tens of thousands of clones, just over 90% of them singletons. The material sequenced was peripheral blood, taken in the second trimester of pregnancy. All receptors come from a female donor in good health, enrolled as a control in a pregnancy study.

Only one count was recorded for this clone. The CDR3: CAFEREDSYEQYF. The CDR3 DNA is TGTGCCTTTGAGCGGGAGGATTCCTACGAGCAGTACTTC. This chain connects TRBV30 to TRBJ2-7; TRBD2 aligns across 9 bases. The germline V gene has CDR1 GTSNPN and CDR2 SVGIG (reference sequence). V lost 7 bases and J lost 1; bases outside the gene matches: 5. This CDR3 contains 13 residues.

The rearrangement uses TRBV7-2 and TRBJ1-1, with a weak D call TRBD1 (5 bases). Germline V gene sequence: CDR1 SGHTA, CDR2 FQGNSA. The CDR3 consists of 14 residues. Between the trimmed V and J ends, which lost 2 bases and 1 base, there was a span of 8 bases. DNA of the CDR3: TGTGCCAGCAGCTTATCCGGACAGAACACTGAAGCTTTCTTT. Encoded protein: CASSLSGQNTEAFF. Based on the CDR3 plus reference TRBV7-2 and TRBJ1-1, the full variable domain is GAGVSQSPSNKVTEKGKDVELRCDPISGHTALYWYRQSLGQGLEFLIYFQGNSAPDKSGLPSDRFSAERTGGSVSTLTIQRTQQEDSAVYLCASSLSGQNTEAFFGQGTRLTVV.

The rearrangement joins TRBV5-1 to TRBJ2-7, with 9 bases that match TRBD2. The V and J ends lost 0 bases and 3 bases, in that order; junction bases with no gene match: 4. The CDR3 is 15 residues long. From germline, CDR1 is SGHRS and CDR2 YFSETQ. CDR3 residues: CASSLGVSGSYEQYF. The CDR3 coding sequence is TGCGCCAGCAGCTTGGGGGTTAGCGGGAGCTACGAGCAGTACTTC.

This sequence joins TRBV5-6 and TRBJ2-1; a possible D gene is TRBD1 (6 bases). This CDR3 contains 13 residues. V lost 4 bases and J lost 6, with 11 bases in between. CDR1 SGHDT and CDR2 YYEEEE come from the germline V gene. The CDR3 DNA reads as TGTGCCAGCAGCACCCCAGGGGTCAATGAGCAGTTCTTC. It codes for CASSTPGVNEQFF.

The genes are TRBV15 and TRBJ2-1, with D tentatively TRBD2 (5 bases). Germline CDR1 is LNHNV and CDR2 is YYDKDF (reference sequence). V gave up 1 base and J gave up 8 bases, with 12 bases separating them. The CDR3 contains 14 residues. The DNA of the CDR3 is TGTGCCACCAGCAGAGTAGTACTAGTCGATGAGCAGTTCTTC. Encoded protein: CATSRVVLVDEQFF.

The rearrangement joins TRBV28 to TRBJ2-3; a weak D match, TRBD2 (6 bases). V was clipped by 6 bases and J by 2 bases, with 12 bases between them. The CDR3 runs to 14 residues. Germline V gives CDR1 MDHEN, CDR2 SYDVKM. Written as DNA, the CDR3 is TGTGCCAGCAGACCTTCTAGCGCCACAGATACGCAGTATTTT. It yields the protein CASRPSSATDTQYF. Full variable domain (missing parts from reference TRBV28 and TRBJ2-3): DVKVTQSSRYLVKRTGEKVFLECVQDMDHENMFWYRQDPGLGLRLIYFSYDVKMKEKGDIPEGYSVSREKKERFSLILESASTNQTSMYLCASRPSSATDTQYFGPGTRLTVL.

V gene TRBV30 combines with J gene TRBJ1-4, with D unresolved. The V end lost 2 bases, the J end lost 8 bases, and 9 bases lay between the germline ends. This CDR3 is 12 amino acids long. CDR1 is GTSNPN, CDR2 SVGIG, per germline (reference sequence). CDR3 in DNA: TGTGCCTGGAGTCCTATCAAGGAAAAACTGTTTTTT. Amino acid sequence: CAWSPIKEKLFF.

The chain couples TRBV19 to TRBJ1-2; maybe TRBD1 (5 bases). CDR3 size: 13 residues. Germline values: CDR1 LNHDA, CDR2 SQIVND (reference sequence). V was trimmed by 9 bases and J by 3 bases, leaving 14 bases between them. The CDR3 loop is CASGRQGYYGYTF. Written as DNA, the CDR3 is TGTGCCAGCGGCAGGCAGGGATACTATGGCTACACCTTC.

The CDR3 DNA reads TGTGCCAGTAGCGACCCTTGGGACAGGGTGTTTTTT. Translating gives CASSDPWDRVFF. The chain combines TRBV19 with TRBJ1-4, with TRBD1 matching over 9 bases. Germline V lookup: CDR1 LNHDA, CDR2 SQIVND (reference sequence). The V gene end was trimmed by 6 bases and the J gene end by 15 bases; junction bases not matched to a gene: 8. The length of the CDR3 is 12 residues.

This chain uses TRBV27 with TRBJ1-5, with D hard to call. CDR3 length equals 16 residues. The germline V gene encodes CDR1 MNHEY and CDR2 SMNVEV (reference sequence). Trimming removed 1 base from V and 6 bases from J, with 16 bases in between. The CDR3 region is CASSLYNIGAGQPQHF. The DNA for the CDR3 is TGTGCCAGCAGTTTATATAATATCGGAGCTGGTCAGCCCCAGCATTTT.

J is TRBJ2-7 and V is TRBV9; 8 bases line up with TRBD2. The J segment lost 6 bases and the V segment lost 3 bases, leaving 17 bases of the junction unmatched. Per the germline V gene, CDR1 is SGDLS and CDR2 is YYNGEE. CDR3 size: 17 residues. The chain's CDR3 is CASSARNSGNNPSEQYF. In DNA form, the CDR3 reads TGTGCCAGCAGCGCCCGAAATAGCGGGAATAACCCATCCGAGCAGTACTTC.

In this sample, this clone turned up once. This chain links TRBV2 with TRBJ1-2, with 7 positions matching TRBD1. With 7 bases clipped from V and 6 bases from J, the junction kept 11 bases outside the gene matches. The CDR3 loop spans 14 amino acids. The V gene's germline CDR1 is SNHLY and CDR2 FYNNEI. The CDR3 coding sequence is TGTGCCAGCACTATACAGGGGACGATCGATGGCTACACCTTC. It encodes CASTIQGTIDGYTF.

This rearrangement joins TRBV9 to TRBJ2-3; a possible D gene is TRBD2 (5 bases). Germline-derived CDR1 and CDR2 are SGDLS and YYNGEE. The CDR3 runs 12 residues. The germline V and J ends were trimmed by 3 bases and 6 bases, with 8 bases remaining between them. The CDR3: CASSAEGDTQYF. DNA of the CDR3: TGTGCCAGCAGCGCCGAGGGTGATACGCAGTATTTT.

This clone was seen a single time. The genes are TRBV19 and TRBJ2-7; TRBD1 aligns across 9 bases. Losses at the gene ends were 4 bases for V and 4 bases for J; bases not matched to a gene: 8. The CDR3 has 15 residues. The V gene's germline CDR1 is LNHDA and CDR2 SQIVND (reference sequence). This CDR3 reads CASSTGTGRGYEQYF. The CDR3 region has the DNA TGTGCCAGTAGTACCGGGACAGGGAGAGGTTACGAGCAGTACTTC.

A remark on this clone: A read error may account for a junction end that differs from germline. The V and J genes are TRBV4-1 and TRBJ2-7; D possibly corresponds to TRBD2 (7 bases). CDR3 size: 15 residues. Germline V lookup: CDR1 MGHRA, CDR2 YSYEKL. CDR3 sequence (DNA): TGCGCCAGCAGCCAAGGTCGGGGGGCTCTCTACGGGCAGTACTTC. Its translation: CASSQGRGALYGQYF.

The chain has TRBV7-9 and TRBJ1-6, with 7 bases matching TRBD1. Trimming took 4 bases from V and 7 from J; bases not matched to a gene: 7. Germline V CDR1 and CDR2: SEHNR, FQNEAQ (reference sequence). The CDR3 has 15 amino acids. As DNA, the CDR3 is TGTGCCAGCAGCTCCGAGACAGGGAGAAATTCACCCCTCCACTTT. This gives the protein CASSSETGRNSPLHF. Complete variable domain (other parts from reference TRBV7-9 and TRBJ1-6): DTGVSQNPRHKITKRGQNVTFRCDPISEHNRLYWYRQTLGQGPEFLTYFQNEAQLEKSRLLSDRFSAERPKGSFSTLEIQRTEQGDSAMYLCASSSETGRNSPLHFGNGTRLTVT.

The chain combines TRBV2 with TRBJ1-1, with D possibly being TRBD1 (6 bases). The CDR3 sequence is 13 residues long. V lost 4 bases, J lost 11 bases, and 17 bases lay in between. Germline assignment: CDR1 SNHLY and CDR2 FYNNEI. CDR3: CASSARGAFGAFF. CDR3 DNA: TGTGCCAGCAGTGCCCGGGGGGCGTTCGGGGCTTTCTTT. Variable domain in full (rest from reference TRBV2 and TRBJ1-1): EPEVTQTPSHQVTQMGQEVILRCVPISNHLYFYWYRQILGQKVEFLVSFYNNEISEKSEIFDDQFSVERPDGSNFTLKIRSTKLEDSAMYFCASSARGAFGAFFGQGTRLTVV.

CDR3: CSVGGSGQGGNEQFF. The DNA of the CDR3 is TGCAGCGTTGGGGGCAGCGGGCAGGGGGGCAATGAGCAGTTCTTC. The chain employs TRBV29-1 and TRBJ2-1; weak D call: TRBD1 (7 bases). The V gene lost 4 bases and the J gene lost 6 bases, with 19 bases spanning the gap. CDR3 length equals 15 residues. The V gene's germline CDR1 is SQVTM and CDR2 ANQGSEA.

The V gene is TRBV2, the J gene TRBJ1-1, with a weak D call TRBD1 (5 bases). Per the germline V gene, CDR1 is SNHLY and CDR2 is FYNNEI. CDR3 length: 13 residues. The germline V and J ends were trimmed by 6 bases and 0 bases, with 8 bases remaining between them. The CDR3 coding sequence is TGTGCCAGCAGGGACATGTTGAACACTGAAGCTTTCTTT. Encoded protein: CASRDMLNTEAFF.